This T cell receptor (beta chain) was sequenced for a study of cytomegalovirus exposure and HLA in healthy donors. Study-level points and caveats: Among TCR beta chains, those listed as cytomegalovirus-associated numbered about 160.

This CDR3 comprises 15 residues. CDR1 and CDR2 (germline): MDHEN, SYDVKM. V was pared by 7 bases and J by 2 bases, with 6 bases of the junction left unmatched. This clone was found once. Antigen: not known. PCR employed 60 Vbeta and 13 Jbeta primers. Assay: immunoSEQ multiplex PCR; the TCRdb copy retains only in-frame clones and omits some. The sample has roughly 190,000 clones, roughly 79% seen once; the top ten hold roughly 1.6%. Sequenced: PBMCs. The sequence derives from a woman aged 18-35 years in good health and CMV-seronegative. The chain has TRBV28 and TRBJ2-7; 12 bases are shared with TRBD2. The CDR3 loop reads CASNLLAGGPYEQYF. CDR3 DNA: TGTGCCAGCAACCTCCTAGCGGGAGGGCCCTACGAGCAGTACTTC.